One sample yielded the 29 T cell receptor beta chains listed below, sequenced in a study of PD-1 blockade in classical Hodgkin lymphoma. Using immunoSEQ multiplex PCR, the repertoire was profiled, and TCRdb retains in-frame clones only, with some absent. The sample contains under 8,500 clones, approximately 71% of which appear only once. Patients all relapsed after autologous stem cell transplantation, and there was variation in brentuximab vedotin exposure. Negative magnetic selection isolated CD4+ T cells from thawed PBMCs. The material sequenced was CD4+ T cells from blood, taken at baseline. These receptors all stem from a human donor with classical Hodgkin lymphoma.

The chain recombines TRBV14 with TRBJ1-1, with D unresolved. Trimming pared 5 bases from V and 5 bases from J, leaving 15 bases between. In germline, CDR1 is SGHDN, CDR2 FVKESK. The CDR3 has 14 amino acids. The CDR3 DNA sequence: TGTGCCAGCAGCTTGATAACGAGTCGGACTGAAGCTTTCTTT. Protein sequence: CASSLITSRTEAFF.

This chain connects TRBV19 to TRBJ1-5; D gene uncertain. Germline CDR1 is LNHDA and CDR2 is SQIVND (reference sequence). This CDR3 is built from 17 residues. The V end lost 5 bases, the J end lost 9 bases, and 26 bases lay between the germline ends. The CDR3 DNA follows: TGTGCCAGTAGTCCAAGGACTCCCAGTATTGCGCGCTGGCCCCAGCATTTT. Translation gives CASSPRTPSIARWPQHF.

In its sample, this clone was seen a few times. This chain links TRBV7-2 with TRBJ1-5; tentatively, D is TRBD1 (5 bases). The CDR3 totals 15 residues. The V end lost 1 base, the J end lost 3 bases, and 10 bases lay between the germline ends. CDR1 and CDR2 from the germline V gene are SGHTA and FQGNSA. The CDR3 DNA reads as TGTGCCAGCAGCTTAGATTGGGGGACCAATCAGCCCCAGCATTTT. It is translated as CASSLDWGTNQPQHF.

The chain employs TRBV10-3 and TRBJ2-2; TRBD2 matches at 9 bases. Germline loops: CDR1 ENHRY, CDR2 SYGVKD. The CDR3 spans 15 residues. The junction had 6 bases not matched to a gene; V was cut back by 6 bases and J by 4 bases. CDR3 nucleotides: TGTGCCATCAGCAGTAGCGGGAGAGGCACCGGGGAGCTGTTTTTT. Its protein is CAISSSGRGTGELFF.

The chain combines TRBV28 with TRBJ1-2; the match to TRBD1 covers 9 bases. This CDR3 has 15 amino acids. Germline loops: CDR1 MDHEN, CDR2 SYDVKM. V shed 6 bases and J 2 bases; nucleotides not matched to a gene: 7. CDR3 nucleotides: TGTGCCAGCAGACGTCCCGGGACAGGGAACTATGGCTACACCTTC. This gives the protein CASRRPGTGNYGYTF.

The chain employs TRBV25-1 and TRBJ2-7; TRBD2 agrees at 7 bases. The germline V gene has CDR1 MGHDK and CDR2 SYGVNS. J was trimmed by 1 base and V by 3 bases; bases with no gene match: 12. This CDR3 contains 17 residues. The CDR3 DNA sequence: TGTGCCAGCAGTGAGAGATTGGGAGGGCCTAAGTCCTACGAGCAGTACTTC. Amino acids: CASSERLGGPKSYEQYF.

This chain links TRBV28 with TRBJ2-7, with 11 bases lining up with TRBD2. The CDR3 has 12 residues. V shed 6 bases, J shed 6 bases, and the junction held 1 base outside the gene matches. Germline V gene data show CDR1 as MDHEN and CDR2 as SYDVKM. The CDR3 loop reads CASRTSGTEQYF. In DNA form, the CDR3 reads TGTGCCAGCAGGACTAGCGGGACCGAGCAGTACTTC.

The chain is built from TRBV4-1 and TRBJ2-3; TRBD1 aligns across 9 bases. The CDR3 is made up of 16 amino acids. Trimming took 4 bases from V and 2 from J; bases not matched to a gene: 7. Germline CDR1 MGHRA, CDR2 YSYEKL. The DNA of the CDR3 is TGCGCCAGCAGCCGGGGACAGGGAGTGTACACAGATACGCAGTATTTT. This encodes CASSRGQGVYTDTQYF.

The gene calls are TRBV28 and TRBJ1-1, with D possibly TRBD1 on 5 matching bases. Trimming left V 1 base short and J 1 base short, with 16 bases between. Germline CDR1 MDHEN, CDR2 SYDVKM. The CDR3 has 17 residues. CDR3 protein: CASSLLLRQIKNTEAFF. DNA for the CDR3: TGTGCCAGCAGTTTATTGCTTCGACAGATAAAGAACACTGAAGCTTTCTTT. Complete variable domain (other parts from reference TRBV28 and TRBJ1-1): DVKVTQSSRYLVKRTGEKVFLECVQDMDHENMFWYRQDPGLGLRLIYFSYDVKMKEKGDIPEGYSVSREKKERFSLILESASTNQTSMYLCASSLLLRQIKNTEAFFGQGTRLTVV.

This chain links TRBV5-4 with TRBJ2-1; TRBD1 is a possible D gene (6 bases). The V end lost 0 bases, the J end lost 4 bases, and 11 bases lay between the germline ends. CDR1 SGHNT and CDR2 YYREEE come from the germline V gene (reference sequence). CDR3 length equals 15 residues. The CDR3 DNA sequence: TGTGCCAGCAGCTTGGCTAGGACAGAGTACAATGAGCAGTTCTTC. This translates into CASSLARTEYNEQFF.

The V and J genes are TRBV7-8 and TRBJ1-5; the match to TRBD1 covers 7 bases. The CDR3 has 16 residues. Per germline, CDR1 SGHVS and CDR2 FQNEAQ. Unmatched junction bases numbered 7, after V lost 3 bases and J lost 2 bases. Here the CDR3 DNA reads TGTGCCAGCAGCTTGAGAGGGGGCATGGGCAATCAGCCCCAGCATTTT. It codes for CASSLRGGMGNQPQHF.

This sequence joins TRBV10-3 and TRBJ1-1; 9 nucleotides line up with TRBD1. CDR1 is ENHRY, CDR2 SYGVKD, per germline. Trimming cost V 5 bases and J 3 bases; bases outside gene matches: 7. CDR3 length equals 15 residues. CDR3 region: CAISKNRGPDTEAFF. The CDR3 DNA is TGTGCCATCAGTAAAAACAGGGGGCCGGACACTGAAGCTTTCTTT.

The chain is built from TRBV9 and TRBJ2-2, with TRBD1 matching 7 bases. V dropped 2 bases and J dropped 5; count of bases not matched to a gene: 9. The CDR3 length is 16 residues. Germline assignment: CDR1 SGDLS and CDR2 YYNGEE. This chain's CDR3 is CASSVRATGWTGELFF. The CDR3 DNA reads TGTGCCAGCAGCGTTAGAGCGACAGGGTGGACCGGGGAGCTGTTTTTT.

J is TRBJ1-2 and V is TRBV28; D uncertain. The V end was cut by 7 bases, the J end by 4 bases, with 10 bases between. Germline CDR1 reads MDHEN; CDR2 reads SYDVKM. The CDR3 is 12 amino acids. The chain's CDR3 is CASIDRLYGYTF. CDR3 bases: TGTGCCAGCATCGACCGGCTCTATGGCTACACCTTC.

This chain uses TRBV7-9 with TRBJ1-3, with D perhaps TRBD1 (6 bases). The CDR3 extends over 14 amino acids. Trimming cost V 4 bases and J 2 bases, with 9 bases left between them. The V gene's germline CDR1 is SEHNR and CDR2 FQNEAQ (reference sequence). In DNA, the CDR3 is TGTGCCAGCAGCTGGGACACCGCTGGAAACACCATATATTTT. Translating it yields CASSWDTAGNTIYF.

The gene calls are TRBV10-3 and TRBJ1-5; D gene ambiguous. The CDR3 sequence is 14 residues long. Between the trimmed V and J ends, which lost 5 bases and 6 bases, there was a span of 14 bases. Germline loops: CDR1 ENHRY, CDR2 SYGVKD. The CDR3 reads CAISSTGRGQPQHF. CDR3 bases: TGTGCCATCAGTTCCACGGGGAGAGGTCAGCCCCAGCATTTT.

This clone has just a few counts. The chain has TRBV28 and TRBJ1-2; 9 bases align to TRBD1. Germline CDR1 and CDR2: MDHEN and SYDVKM. The trim removed 7 bases at V and 5 bases at J, leaving 11 bases unmatched. The CDR3 loop spans 15 amino acids. CDR3 nucleotides: TGTGCCAGCAACCCAGGAGGGACAGGGTTGTATGGCTACACCTTC. Translating it yields CASNPGGTGLYGYTF.

The V gene is TRBV28, the J gene TRBJ1-4, with 9 positions matching TRBD1. Trimming removed 6 bases from V and 5 bases from J; junction bases left unmatched: 7. The V gene's germline CDR1 is MDHEN and CDR2 SYDVKM. This CDR3 spans 15 amino acids. CDR3 in DNA: TGTGCCAGCAGCCAAGGGACAGGGTTAAATGAAAAACTGTTTTTT. It codes for CASSQGTGLNEKLFF. Using reference TRBV28 and TRBJ1-4 for the parts outside the CDR3, the full variable domain is DVKVTQSSRYLVKRTGEKVFLECVQDMDHENMFWYRQDPGLGLRLIYFSYDVKMKEKGDIPEGYSVSREKKERFSLILESASTNQTSMYLCASSQGTGLNEKLFFGSGTQLSVL.

The chain is built from TRBV7-2 and TRBJ2-5; D is tentatively TRBD1 or TRBD2 (5 bases each). This CDR3 is built from 18 residues. V lost 2 bases and J 2 bases, leaving 21 bases between the germline ends. Germline CDR1 SGHTA, CDR2 FQGNSA. The CDR3 DNA follows: TGTGCCAGCAGCTTAAGGTCGGCGGCGGGTAAGGGGCAAGAGACCCAGTACTTC. The encoded protein is CASSLRSAAGKGQETQYF.

V gene TRBV7-2 combines with J gene TRBJ2-3; D is possibly TRBD1 or TRBD2 (5 bases each). The germline gives CDR1 SGHTA, CDR2 FQGNSA. The CDR3 length is 15 residues. V lost 6 bases and J 6 bases, leaving 19 bases between the germline ends. The CDR3, as DNA: TGTGCCAGCAGTAGAGGGACCCCCGGGGTGGATACGCAGTATTTT. Protein sequence: CASSRGTPGVDTQYF.

This clone was counted only a few times. The rearrangement uses TRBV29-1 and TRBJ2-1, with D perhaps matching TRBD2 (5 bases). Trimming cost V 4 bases and J 8 bases, with 12 bases left between them. Germline CDR1 SQVTM, CDR2 ANQGSEA. There are 12 residues in the CDR3. The CDR3 is CSVGRSGHEQFF. DNA for the CDR3: TGCAGCGTTGGGAGGTCGGGCCATGAGCAGTTCTTC.

This clone appeared once. This chain joins TRBV5-1 and TRBJ2-7, with 7 bases lining up with TRBD1. Germline V lookup: CDR1 SGHRS, CDR2 YFSETQ. The CDR3 is made up of 15 amino acids. V was clipped by 0 bases and J by 5 bases; unmatched bases: 8. Here the CDR3 DNA reads TGCGCCAGCAGCTTGGGGGGACAGCAATCCCACGAGCAGTACTTC. Protein product: CASSLGGQQSHEQYF.

CDR3 in DNA: TGCGCCAGCAGCCCAGTCCCGGGACAGGGCTGGAACACTGAAGCTTTCTTT. Translated: CASSPVPGQGWNTEAFF. V is TRBV5-1 and J is TRBJ1-1; 9 positions match TRBD1. The V and J ends lost 4 bases and 1 base, in that order; junction bases with no gene match: 11. CDR1 is SGHRS, CDR2 YFSETQ, per germline. This CDR3 has 17 amino acids.

The chain uses TRBV5-4 and TRBJ1-1, with 10 bases aligning to TRBD1. CDR3 length: 13 residues. In germline, CDR1 is SGHNT, CDR2 YYREEE (reference sequence). V shed 4 bases and J 5 bases; nucleotides not matched to a gene: 2. DNA for the CDR3: TGTGCCAGCAGCATGGACAGGGGGACTGAAGCTTTCTTT. Translated, it gives CASSMDRGTEAFF.

This clone appeared a single time. This sequence joins TRBV9 and TRBJ2-5; TRBD2 matches 10 bases. The V segment lost 3 bases and the J segment 5 bases; nucleotides outside the gene matches: 10. The CDR3 runs to 16 residues. Germline V gives CDR1 SGDLS, CDR2 YYNGEE. The CDR3 reads CASSGTSGLGLETQYF. CDR3 bases: TGTGCCAGCAGCGGGACTAGCGGTCTCGGGTTGGAGACCCAGTACTTC.

This clone showed up just once. This rearrangement joins TRBV5-5 to TRBJ2-2; D is undetermined. V was shortened by 4 bases and J by 6 bases, with 10 bases between the two germline ends. Germline V gives CDR1 SGHKS, CDR2 YYEKEE (reference sequence). This CDR3 comprises 13 residues. The CDR3 coding sequence is TGTGCCAGCAGCCCCTTTGGGGCCGGGGAGCTGTTTTTT. Protein: CASSPFGAGELFF.

The chain joins TRBV5-1 to TRBJ2-7, with 11 bases aligning to TRBD1. CDR3 length: 16 residues. V dropped 0 bases and J dropped 1; count of bases not matched to a gene: 3. In germline, CDR1 is SGHRS, CDR2 YFSETQ. For the CDR3, the DNA is TGCGCCAGCAGCTTGGGTGGGACAGGGGGGTCCTACGAGCAGTACTTC. Protein product: CASSLGGTGGSYEQYF.

This clone was seen more than once but under ten times. The V and J genes are TRBV5-6 and TRBJ1-2; D unresolved. V was shortened by 0 bases and J by 14 bases, with 17 bases between the two germline ends. The CDR3 length is 13 residues. Per germline, CDR1 SGHDT and CDR2 YYEEEE. The CDR3 loop reads CASSLDPRAFPTF. The CDR3 DNA reads TGTGCCAGCAGCTTGGATCCGAGGGCGTTCCCTACCTTC.

This chain uses TRBV7-9 with TRBJ2-7; TRBD2 agrees at 12 bases. After removal of 3 bases from V and 7 bases from J, the junction contained 10 bases not matched to a gene. Germline loops: CDR1 SEHNR, CDR2 FQNEAQ (reference sequence). The CDR3 extends over 16 amino acids. The CDR3 loop is CASSFTPSGRAGEQYF. In nucleotides, the CDR3 is TGTGCCAGCAGCTTCACCCCTAGCGGGAGGGCCGGAGAGCAGTACTTC. The full variable domain, completed using reference TRBV7-9 and TRBJ2-7, is DTGVSQNPRHKITKRGQNVTFRCDPISEHNRLYWYRQTLGQGPEFLTYFQNEAQLEKSRLLSDRFSAERPKGSFSTLEIQRTEQGDSAMYLCASSFTPSGRAGEQYFGPGTRLTVT.